This T cell receptor (beta chain) was recovered during a study of cytomegalovirus exposure and HLA in healthy donors. Study in general: An earlier analysis found around 120 million unique TCR beta sequences from about 190 million T cells. Overall study results and limits: A reported reduction in N-insertions relative to the 666-donor mean was seen in an Asian-associated ancestry cluster in a later analysis. Researchers reported in a later analysis that common viral pathogens appeared linked to several top clusters.

Unmatched junction bases numbered 13, after V lost 6 bases and J lost 11 bases. The CDR3 contains 14 residues. Germline V gene sequence: CDR1 MNHEY, CDR2 SMNVEV (reference sequence). The sample holds one count of this clone. As yet, its antigen is unknown. PCR employed 60 Vbeta and 13 Jbeta primers. Profiling relied on immunoSEQ multiplex PCR, and the TCRdb table lists in-frame clones only, not all of them. The sample lists around 150,000 clones, 70% to 90% seen once, with over 0.8% in the top ten. Sequencing was carried out using PBMCs. This TCR derives from a woman between 25 and 40 years old in good health and CMV-seronegative. This rearrangement joins TRBV27 to TRBJ2-5; 9 nucleotides line up with TRBD2. CDR3: CASRGSGGYGAQYF. The CDR3 DNA sequence: TGTGCCAGCAGAGGTAGCGGGGGTTACGGAGCGCAGTACTTC.